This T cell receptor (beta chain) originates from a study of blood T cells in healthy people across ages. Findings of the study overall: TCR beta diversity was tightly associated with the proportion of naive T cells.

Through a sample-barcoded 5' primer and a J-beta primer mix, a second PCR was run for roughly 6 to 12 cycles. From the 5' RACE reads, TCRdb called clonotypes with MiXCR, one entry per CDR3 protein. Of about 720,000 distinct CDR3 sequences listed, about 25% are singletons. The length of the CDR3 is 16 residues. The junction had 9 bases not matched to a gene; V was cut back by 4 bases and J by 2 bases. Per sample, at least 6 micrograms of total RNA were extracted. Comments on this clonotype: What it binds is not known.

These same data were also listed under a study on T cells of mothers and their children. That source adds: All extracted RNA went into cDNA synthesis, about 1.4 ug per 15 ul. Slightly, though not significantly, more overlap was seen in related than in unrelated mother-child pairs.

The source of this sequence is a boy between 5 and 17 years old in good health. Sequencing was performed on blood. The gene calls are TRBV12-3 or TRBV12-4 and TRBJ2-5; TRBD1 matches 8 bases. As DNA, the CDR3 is TGTGCCAGCAGTTCAAGCCGGGACAGGACACAAGAGACCCAGTACTTC. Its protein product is CASSSSRDRTQETQYF.